Sequencing of this TCR beta chain was carried out in a study of cytomegalovirus exposure and HLA in healthy donors. Study-level background: An early data release held tens of millions of unique TCRs from HLA-typed donors.

Comments on this clone: No antigen is known for it.

The CDR3 totals 14 residues. The junction had 5 bases not matched to a gene; V was cut back by 5 bases and J by 7 bases. Germline V gene data show CDR1 as SQVTM and CDR2 as ANQGSEA. PCR used 60 Vbeta primers and 13 Jbeta primers. Assay: immunoSEQ multiplex PCR; the TCRdb copy retains only in-frame clones and omits some. The table lists under 150,000 clones, around 79% of them singletons. Whole-study findings and limits: Most CMV-associated TCR beta chains were later found to appear HLA-restricted. The likely explanation for a cluster of highly shared sequence variants was sequencing artifact. Beyond CMV serostatus, there was no information to go on about immune exposure.

The sequencing input was PBMCs. The rearrangement links TRBV29-1 to TRBJ1-6; 10 nucleotides match TRBD1. The receptor was isolated from a woman aged 25 to 39 in good health and CMV-seronegative. The CDR3 nucleotides are TGCAGCGTTAAAGGGACAGGGGCAAATTCACCCCTCCACTTT. This encodes CSVKGTGANSPLHF.